These 21 T cell receptor beta chains originate from one sample sequenced in a study of control samples from healthy donors and cancer patients. The method was immunoSEQ multiplex PCR; TCRdb's version includes in-frame clones alone and lacks a portion of them. The data contain 120,000 to 150,000 clones, roughly 92% of them singletons. Material: blood. Receptor source: a man aged 25 to 40 in good health.

The chain recombines TRBV27 with TRBJ1-2, with no clear D. The germline CDR1 and CDR2 sequences are MNHEY and SMNVEV (reference sequence). The CDR3 is 15 residues long. Trimming took 4 bases from V and 5 from J, leaving 17 bases between them. The CDR3 DNA is TGTGCCAGCAGTTCGGAAAACCGGCCGCTTTATGGCTACACCTTC. Amino acids: CASSSENRPLYGYTF.

This sequence joins TRBV7-6 and TRBJ1-3; TRBD1 is a possible D gene (5 bases). CDR3 length: 18 amino acids. The germline CDR1 and CDR2 sequences are SGHVS and FNYEAQ. Trimming cost V 2 bases and J 1 base, with 18 bases left between them. DNA for the CDR3: TGTGCCAGCAGCTTACTATTTGCAGGGAAAGGATCTGGAAACACCATATATTTT. It encodes CASSLLFAGKGSGNTIYF.

The chain has TRBV5-8 and TRBJ1-2; TRBD1 might be the D (5 bases). The CDR3 extends over 14 amino acids. V lost 5 bases and J lost 2, with 13 bases in between. The germline gives CDR1 SGHTS, CDR2 YDEGEE. This CDR3 reads CASSWDSLNYGYTF. The CDR3, as DNA: TGTGCCAGCAGTTGGGACTCCCTCAACTATGGCTACACCTTC.

Turning to this clone: At one boundary the junction diverges from the germline segment, which might be a read error. The CDR3, as DNA: TGTGCCAGCAGTGACTCGGGAGACTCAACCGGGGAGCTGTTTTTT. This codes for CASSDSGDSTGELFF. The chain carries TRBV6-5 and TRBJ2-2, with a weak D call TRBD2 (6 bases). The germline gives CDR1 MNHEY, CDR2 SVGAGI. There are 15 residues in the CDR3.

The rearrangement links TRBV3-1 (or the pseudogene TRBV3-2) to TRBJ2-1; 10 bases line up with TRBD2. This CDR3 has 16 residues. V lost 1 base and J lost 7; bases outside the gene matches: 7. Germline V lookup: CDR1 LGHDT, CDR2 YNNKEL (reference sequence). In DNA, the CDR3 is TGTGCCAGCAGCCAAGTTCGGGCTAGCGGGAGTAATGAGCAGTTCTTC. Translating it yields CASSQVRASGSNEQFF.

The sample holds one count of this clone. The chain uses TRBV3-1 (or the pseudogene TRBV3-2) and TRBJ2-7, with 12 bases lining up with TRBD1. The CDR3 extends over 15 amino acids. Trimming cost V 3 bases and J 6 bases; bases outside gene matches: 6. CDR1 and CDR2 from the germline V gene are LGHDT and YNNKEL (reference sequence). The CDR3 sequence is CASSQPGQGASEQYF. CDR3 DNA sequence: TGTGCCAGCAGCCAGCCGGGACAGGGGGCTTCCGAGCAGTACTTC.

The V gene is TRBV28, the J gene TRBJ1-2; 10 nucleotides line up with TRBD1. The CDR3 covers 15 residues. Germline V gene data show CDR1 as MDHEN and CDR2 as SYDVKM. Losses at the gene ends were 5 bases for V and 2 bases for J; bases not matched to a gene: 5. CDR3: CASSRDRGWNYGYTF. The CDR3 region has the DNA TGTGCCAGCAGTCGGGACAGGGGCTGGAACTATGGCTACACCTTC.

The rearrangement joins TRBV5-1 to TRBJ1-4; possible D gene TRBD1, 5 bases. CDR1 is SGHRS, CDR2 YFSETQ, per germline. V was trimmed by 2 bases and J by 2 bases, leaving 13 bases between them. The CDR3 has 16 residues. CDR3 region: CASSFLGQGTNEKLFF. The CDR3 region has the DNA TGCGCCAGCAGCTTTCTTGGGCAGGGCACTAATGAAAAACTGTTTTTT.

The genes are TRBV6-1 and TRBJ1-2, with TRBD1 matching 7 bases. The CDR3 is made up of 14 amino acids. V shed 1 base, J shed 4 bases, and the junction held 3 bases outside the gene matches. The germline V gene has CDR1 MNHNS and CDR2 SASEGT. This CDR3 is CASSEGRGTYGYTF. DNA for the CDR3: TGTGCCAGCAGTGAAGGCAGGGGGACCTATGGCTACACCTTC.

The J gene is TRBJ1-1, the V gene TRBV6-5; 12 nucleotides line up with TRBD1. V shed 6 bases and J 5 bases; nucleotides not matched to a gene: 7. CDR3 length equals 15 residues. Per the germline V gene, CDR1 is MNHEY and CDR2 is SVGAGI. This chain's CDR3 is CASRRDRGLGTEAFF. Here the CDR3 DNA reads TGTGCCAGCAGACGGGACAGGGGGCTGGGTACTGAAGCTTTCTTT.

The count of this clone is one. The gene calls are TRBV7-6 and TRBJ2-7; unclear D gene. Germline loops: CDR1 SGHVS, CDR2 FNYEAQ. V was shortened by 1 base and J by 2 bases, with 9 bases between the two germline ends. The CDR3 is 14 residues long. In DNA, the CDR3 is TGTGCCAGCAGCTTAGGAGGACGAGCCTACGAGCAGTACTTC. It codes for CASSLGGRAYEQYF.

V is TRBV9 and J is TRBJ2-1; 8 positions agree with TRBD1. V lost 4 bases to trimming and J lost 5 bases; unmatched junction nucleotides: 11. The CDR3 has 16 residues. Germline V gene data show CDR1 as SGDLS and CDR2 as YYNGEE. CDR3 protein: CASSPLTGAVDNEQFF. The CDR3 DNA is TGTGCCAGCAGCCCCCTGACAGGGGCGGTGGACAATGAGCAGTTCTTC.

This clone was counted a few times. The chain is built from TRBV9 and TRBJ1-1; D uncertain. Between the trimmed V and J ends, which lost 3 bases and 1 base, there was a span of 13 bases. Looked up from germline, CDR1 is SGDLS and CDR2 is YYNGEE. This CDR3 spans 15 amino acids. The DNA of the CDR3 is TGTGCCAGCAGCGCCCAGGTTGAGGGGAACACTGAAGCTTTCTTT. It encodes CASSAQVEGNTEAFF.

The chain recombines TRBV6-5 with TRBJ1-2, with D possibly matching TRBD1 (6 bases). The CDR3 consists of 15 residues. The germline gives CDR1 MNHEY, CDR2 SVGAGI. The V and J ends lost 6 bases and 0 bases respectively, with 14 bases between them. The CDR3, as DNA: TGTGCCAGCAGGCTGGGACGGACAGCTAACTATGGCTACACCTTC. Protein product: CASRLGRTANYGYTF.

This clone has only a few counts. V gene TRBV18 combines with J gene TRBJ1-5, with D tentatively TRBD1 (6 bases). CDR3 size: 13 residues. The V gene lost 2 bases and the J gene lost 7 bases, with 9 bases spanning the gap. Germline V CDR1 and CDR2: KGHSH, LQKENI. The CDR3 loop reads CASSPSGGQPQHF. The DNA for the CDR3 is TGTGCCAGCTCACCATCGGGGGGCCAGCCCCAGCATTTT.

The chain links TRBV21-1 to TRBJ1-3. TRBV21-1 is flagged as a pseudogene. CDR3 length equals 16 residues. CDR3 amino acids: CASSAHKGYPADTIYF. In DNA form, the CDR3 reads TGTGCCAGCAGCGCACACAAGGGTTACCCGGCGGACACCATATATTTT.

The rearrangement uses TRBV7-8 and TRBJ2-2; possibly TRBD2 for D (5 bases). The CDR3 length is 18 residues. V lost 3 bases to trimming and J lost 0 bases, with 17 bases between them. The germline gives CDR1 SGHVS, CDR2 FQNEAQ. As DNA, the CDR3 is TGTGCCAGCAGCTTTCCGAGTCTAGCAAGTTCGAACACCGGGGAGCTGTTTTTT. The encoded protein is CASSFPSLASSNTGELFF. Full variable domain (rest looked up from reference TRBV7-8 and TRBJ2-2): GAGVSQSPRYKVAKRGQDVALRCDPISGHVSLFWYQQALGQGPEFLTYFQNEAQLDKSGLPSDRFFAERPEGSVSTLKIQRTQQEDSAVYLCASSFPSLASSNTGELFFGEGSRLTVL.

This chain connects TRBV4-3 to TRBJ1-2; TRBD1 matches at 7 bases. CDR1 LGHNA and CDR2 YSLEER come from the germline V gene. The CDR3 runs 13 residues. J lost 6 bases, V lost 4 bases, and 5 bases had no gene match. The CDR3: CASSPQTGDGYTF. In nucleotides, the CDR3 is TGCGCCAGCAGCCCACAAACAGGGGATGGCTACACCTTC.

This clone was picked up one time. A junction end diverges from the germline sequence, so it may reflect a read error. V is TRBV19 and J is TRBJ1-1, with a tentative D call TRBD1 (5 bases). Germline CDR1 is LNHDA and CDR2 is SQIVND (reference sequence). This CDR3 is 13 amino acids long. The CDR3, as DNA: TGTGCCAGTAGAATAGGGGTTGGTACTGAAGCTTTCTTT. This codes for CASRIGVGTEAFF. Supplemented by reference TRBV19 and TRBJ1-1, the full variable domain reads DGGITQSPKYLFRKEGQNVTLSCEQNLNHDAMYWYRQDPGQGLRLIYYSQIVNDFQKGDIAEGYSVSREKKESFPLTVTSAQKNPTAFYLCASRIGVGTEAFFGQGTRLTVV.

This chain connects TRBV3-1 (or the pseudogene TRBV3-2) to TRBJ2-7; D is perhaps TRBD1 or TRBD2 (5 bases each). There are 14 residues in the CDR3. Germline V gene sequence: CDR1 LGHDT, CDR2 YNNKEL (reference sequence). Trimming removed 2 bases from V and 1 base from J, with 9 bases in between. The CDR3 DNA sequence: TGTGCCAGCAGCCAACGGGACGGTTCCTACGAGCAGTACTTC. This sequence encodes CASSQRDGSYEQYF.

This clone was counted once. V is TRBV5-5 and J is TRBJ2-7; tentative D call: TRBD1 (6 bases). Germline assignment: CDR1 SGHKS and CDR2 YYEKEE (reference sequence). The ends were cut back, 3 bases at V and 6 bases at J, with 13 bases in the middle. This CDR3 region has 13 residues. The CDR3 sequence: CASSSHRDSEQYF. CDR3 in DNA: TGTGCCAGCAGCTCACACAGGGATAGCGAGCAGTACTTC.